These T cell receptor beta chains were read from a single sample in a study of human T cells and chemical hapten exposure. TCRdb called the RACE reads again in MiXCR, with one record for every CDR3 protein. This sample has tens of thousands of distinct CDR3 sequences, with about 8% found just once. The sequenced sample was whole blood, obtained in connection with sensitization to the hapten diphenylcyclopropenone (DPC). These receptors were obtained from a woman aged 50 to 65 with alopecia areata. Some clones in this sample may be carry-over from other donors' samples. CDR3s include the opening cysteine and the closing phenylalanine or tryptophan. Fields, in order: J gene, clone size, V gene, D gene, CDR3 protein, CDR3 DNA. The D gene is left open where the match is weak. Clone size appears in some rows only: once, few, many, or a class for an expanded clone.

J gene: TRBJ2-7
clone size: few
V gene: TRBV11-2
D gene: TRBD1
CDR3 protein: CASSLIRGPYEQYF
CDR3 DNA: TGTGCCAGCAGCTTAATTAGGGGGCCCTACGAGCAGTACTTC

J gene: TRBJ2-1
clone size: many
V gene: TRBV19
D gene: TRBD2
CDR3 protein: CASSPMGGSSYNEQFF
CDR3 DNA: TGTGCCAGTAGTCCCATGGGCGGGAGCTCCTACAATGAGCAGTTCTTC

J gene: TRBJ2-7
clone size: few
V gene: TRBV28
D gene: -
CDR3 protein: CASSLTYEQYF
CDR3 DNA: TGTGCCAGCAGTTTGACCTACGAGCAGTACTTC

J gene: TRBJ2-5
clone size: -
V gene: TRBV13
D gene: -
CDR3 protein: CASSLGRETQYF
CDR3 DNA: TGTGCCAGCAGCTTAGGCCGAGAGACCCAGTACTTC

J gene: TRBJ2-3
clone size: -
V gene: TRBV7-2
D gene: -
CDR3 protein: CASSLAGESDTQYF
CDR3 DNA: TGTGCCAGCAGCTTAGCCGGGGAGTCAGATACGCAGTATTTT

J gene: TRBJ1-5
clone size: -
V gene: TRBV20-1
D gene: TRBD1
CDR3 protein: CSATRGISNQPQHF
CDR3 DNA: TGCAGTGCTACCAGGGGGATAAGCAATCAGCCCCAGCATTTT

J gene: TRBJ1-1
clone size: few
V gene: TRBV2
D gene: -
CDR3 protein: CASSELGQLGTEAFF
CDR3 DNA: TGTGCCAGCAGTGAATTAGGGCAGCTGGGGACTGAAGCTTTCTTT

J gene: TRBJ2-7
clone size: few
V gene: TRBV12-3/TRBV12-4
D gene: -
CDR3 protein: CASRRSQPPIF
CDR3 DNA: TGTGCCAGCAGGCGGAGCCAACCTCCTATCTTC

J gene: TRBJ1-4
clone size: few
V gene: TRBV6-1
D gene: -
CDR3 protein: CASGGRGDEKLFF
CDR3 DNA: TGTGCCAGCGGAGGGAGGGGGGATGAAAAACTGTTTTTT

J gene: TRBJ1-5
clone size: few
V gene: TRBV7-2
D gene: -
CDR3 protein: CASSLYSDQPQHF
CDR3 DNA: TGTGCCAGCAGCCTATACAGCGATCAGCCCCAGCATTTT

J gene: TRBJ1-5
clone size: many
V gene: TRBV7-2
D gene: -
CDR3 protein: CASSLGTTNQPQHF
CDR3 DNA: TGTGCCAGCAGCCTGGGGACAACTAATCAGCCCCAGCATTTT

J gene: TRBJ2-3
clone size: many
V gene: TRBV3-1
D gene: -
CDR3 protein: CASSQGLAGTDTQYF
CDR3 DNA: TGTGCCAGCAGCCAGGGCTTAGCGGGCACAGATACGCAGTATTTT

J gene: TRBJ2-3
clone size: few
V gene: TRBV20-1
D gene: -
CDR3 protein: CSARDQASGFTDTQYF
CDR3 DNA: TGCAGTGCTAGAGATCAGGCTAGTGGGTTCACAGATACGCAGTATTTT

J gene: TRBJ1-1
clone size: -
V gene: TRBV5-1
D gene: -
CDR3 protein: CASSFNRDSEAFF
CDR3 DNA: TGCGCCAGCAGCTTTAACAGGGATTCTGAAGCTTTCTTT

J gene: TRBJ2-7
clone size: many
V gene: TRBV18
D gene: TRBD1
CDR3 protein: CASSLDRGLYEQYF
CDR3 DNA: TGTGCCAGCTCGCTAGACAGGGGACTCTACGAGCAGTACTTC

J gene: TRBJ1-1
clone size: many
V gene: TRBV10-3
D gene: -
CDR3 protein: CAISESGMSTEAFF
CDR3 DNA: TGTGCCATCAGTGAGTCCGGGATGAGCACTGAAGCTTTCTTT

J gene: TRBJ2-3
clone size: many
V gene: TRBV4-3
D gene: TRBD2
CDR3 protein: CASSQEGTSGADTQYF
CDR3 DNA: TGCGCCAGCAGCCAAGAAGGGACTAGCGGGGCAGATACGCAGTATTTT

J gene: TRBJ1-1
clone size: -
V gene: TRBV18
D gene: -
CDR3 protein: CASSPQVIKTFEAFF
CDR3 DNA: TGTGCCAGCTCACCACAGGTGATAAAGACCTTCGAAGCTTTCTTT

J gene: TRBJ1-1
clone size: few
V gene: TRBV20-1
D gene: -
CDR3 protein: CSARGRPNTEAFF
CDR3 DNA: TGCAGTGCTCGGGGACGTCCCAACACTGAAGCTTTCTTT

J gene: TRBJ1-4
clone size: few
V gene: TRBV4-2
D gene: TRBD1
CDR3 protein: CASSPRQGTVNEKLFF
CDR3 DNA: TGTGCCAGCAGCCCAAGACAGGGGACAGTAAATGAAAAACTGTTTTTT

J gene: TRBJ2-5
clone size: once
V gene: TRBV9
D gene: -
CDR3 protein: CASSVGPDRDQTQYF
CDR3 DNA: TGTGCCAGCAGCGTAGGACCGGACCGCGACCAGACCCAGTACTTC

J gene: TRBJ2-7
clone size: few
V gene: TRBV7-9
D gene: -
CDR3 protein: CAGDSPVSYEQYF
CDR3 DNA: TGTGCCGGAGACTCTCCTGTCTCCTACGAGCAGTACTTC

J gene: TRBJ2-1
clone size: few
V gene: TRBV20-1
D gene: TRBD2
CDR3 protein: CSARVLAGGTPHEQFF
CDR3 DNA: TGCAGTGCTAGAGTTCTAGCGGGGGGCACCCCGCATGAGCAGTTCTTC

J gene: TRBJ1-2
clone size: many
V gene: TRBV7-2
D gene: TRBD1
CDR3 protein: CASSATTGGAGYGYTF
CDR3 DNA: TGTGCCAGCAGCGCGACCACAGGGGGCGCGGGCTATGGCTACACCTTC

J gene: TRBJ1-4
clone size: many
V gene: TRBV4-1
D gene: -
CDR3 protein: CASSQVLAKENEKLFF
CDR3 DNA: TGCGCCAGCAGCCAAGTTTTAGCCAAGGAGAATGAAAAACTGTTTTTT

J gene: TRBJ2-5
clone size: -
V gene: TRBV6-1
D gene: TRBD2
CDR3 protein: CASSDIPGTSGGGTQYF
CDR3 DNA: TGTGCCAGCAGTGACATCCCCGGGACTAGCGGGGGAGGGACCCAGTACTTC

J gene: TRBJ2-1
clone size: many
V gene: TRBV29-1
D gene: TRBD2
CDR3 protein: CSGGPSGTSDLRFF
CDR3 DNA: TGCAGCGGTGGGCCCTCCGGGACTAGTGATCTGAGGTTCTTC

J gene: TRBJ1-2
clone size: few
V gene: TRBV28
D gene: -
CDR3 protein: CASSSTIEAEAF
CDR3 DNA: TGTGCCAGCAGCTCAACTATTGAGGCGGAGGCCTTC

J gene: TRBJ2-3
clone size: many
V gene: TRBV2
D gene: TRBD1
CDR3 protein: CASSYTGQADTQYF
CDR3 DNA: TGTGCCAGCAGTTACACGGGACAGGCAGATACGCAGTATTTT

J gene: TRBJ2-7
clone size: -
V gene: TRBV10-3
D gene: TRBD1
CDR3 protein: CAIRKTGDPAYEQYF
CDR3 DNA: TGTGCCATCAGGAAGACAGGGGATCCGGCCTACGAGCAGTACTTC